This entry concerns a single T cell receptor beta chain. As yet, its antigen is unknown. Each CDR3 protein gets one entry after TCRdb re-called the 5' RACE reads with MiXCR. The sample includes 310,000 or so distinct CDR3 sequences, around 20% of them seen just once. The sample belongs to a study of CD8 T cells in ankylosing spondylitis. Whole-study results and caveats: Enrichment of disease-linked clones was reportedly significant in matched ankylosing spondylitis synovial fluid.

This TCR was recovered from a male donor with ankylosing spondylitis or in good health (not recorded which). The sequenced material came from blood, either unsorted or a sorted T cell fraction (not recorded which).

The DNA for the CDR3 is TGTGCCAGCAGTCCCCGACAGGGGGTCACAGATACGCAGTATTTT. Its translation: CASSPRQGVTDTQYF. The chain employs TRBV28 and TRBJ2-3; 9 bases map to TRBD1. The CDR3 has 15 amino acids. Germline V lookup: CDR1 MDHEN, CDR2 SYDVKM. Trimming removed 5 bases from V and 2 bases from J; junction bases left unmatched: 5.